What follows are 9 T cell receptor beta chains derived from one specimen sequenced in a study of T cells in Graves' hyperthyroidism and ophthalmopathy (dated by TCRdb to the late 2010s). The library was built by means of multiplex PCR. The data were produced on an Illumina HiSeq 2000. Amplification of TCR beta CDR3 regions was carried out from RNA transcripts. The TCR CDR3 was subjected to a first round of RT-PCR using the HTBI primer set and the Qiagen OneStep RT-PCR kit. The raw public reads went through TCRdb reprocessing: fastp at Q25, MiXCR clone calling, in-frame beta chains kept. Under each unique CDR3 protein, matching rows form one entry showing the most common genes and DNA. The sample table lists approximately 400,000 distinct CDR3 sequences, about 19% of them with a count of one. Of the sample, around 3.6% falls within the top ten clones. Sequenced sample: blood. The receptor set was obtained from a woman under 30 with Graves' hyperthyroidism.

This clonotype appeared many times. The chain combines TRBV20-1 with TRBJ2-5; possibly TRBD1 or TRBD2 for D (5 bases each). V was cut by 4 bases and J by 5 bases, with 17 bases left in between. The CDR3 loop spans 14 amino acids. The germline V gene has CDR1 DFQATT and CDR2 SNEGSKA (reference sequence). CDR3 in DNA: TGCAGTGCTAAAGGGACCTACGCGGGCGAGACCCAGTACTTC. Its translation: CSAKGTYAGETQYF.

CDR3 DNA: TGTGCCAGAAAAGGTTTTCGTATTGAGACCCAGTACTTC. It specifies CARKGFRIETQYF. The chain uses TRBV19 and TRBJ2-5; D gene uncertain. CDR3 length equals 13 residues. CDR1 and CDR2 (germline): LNHDA, SQIVND (reference sequence). V was trimmed by 9 bases and J by 5 bases, leaving 16 bases between them. The full variable domain, completed using reference TRBV19 and TRBJ2-5, is DGGITQSPKYLFRKEGQNVTLSCEQNLNHDAMYWYRQDPGQGLRLIYYSQIVNDFQKGDIAEGYSVSREKKESFPLTVTSAQKNPTAFYLCARKGFRIETQYFGPGTRLLVL.

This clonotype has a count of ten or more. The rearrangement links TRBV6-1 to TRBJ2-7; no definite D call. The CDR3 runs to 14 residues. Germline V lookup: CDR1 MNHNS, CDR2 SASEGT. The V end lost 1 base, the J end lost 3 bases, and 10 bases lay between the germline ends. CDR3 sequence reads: CASSEGEESYEQYF. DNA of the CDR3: TGTGCCAGCAGTGAAGGGGAAGAGAGCTACGAGCAGTACTTC.

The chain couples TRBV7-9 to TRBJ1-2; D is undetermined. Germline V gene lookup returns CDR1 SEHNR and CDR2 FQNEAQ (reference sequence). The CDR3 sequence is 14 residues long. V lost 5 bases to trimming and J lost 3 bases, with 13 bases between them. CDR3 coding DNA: TGTGCCAGCAGCCCTACCGGTCGAGACTATGGCTACACCTTC. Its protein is CASSPTGRDYGYTF.

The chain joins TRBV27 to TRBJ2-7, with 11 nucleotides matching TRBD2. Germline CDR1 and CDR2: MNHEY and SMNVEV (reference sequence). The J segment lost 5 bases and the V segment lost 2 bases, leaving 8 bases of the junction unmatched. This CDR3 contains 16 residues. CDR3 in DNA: TGTGCCAGCAGTTTACTAGCGGGGGGATCTATCGACGAGCAGTACTTC. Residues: CASSLLAGGSIDEQYF.

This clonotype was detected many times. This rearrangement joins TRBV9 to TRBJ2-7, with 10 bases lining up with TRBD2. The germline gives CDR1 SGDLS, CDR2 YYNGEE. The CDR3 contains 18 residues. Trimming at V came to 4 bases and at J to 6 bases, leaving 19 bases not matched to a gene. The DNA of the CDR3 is TGTGCCAGCAGCACATCTAGCGGGGGCCGGACCACCTCTCGCGAGCAGTACTTC. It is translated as CASSTSSGGRTTSREQYF.

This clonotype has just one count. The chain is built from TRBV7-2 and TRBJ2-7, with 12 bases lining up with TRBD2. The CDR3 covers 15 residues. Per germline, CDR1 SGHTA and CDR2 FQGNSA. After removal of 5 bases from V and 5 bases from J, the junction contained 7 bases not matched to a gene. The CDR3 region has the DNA TGTGCCAGCAGCCCAACTAGCGGGGGGTCCGACGAGCAGTACTTC. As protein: CASSPTSGGSDEQYF.

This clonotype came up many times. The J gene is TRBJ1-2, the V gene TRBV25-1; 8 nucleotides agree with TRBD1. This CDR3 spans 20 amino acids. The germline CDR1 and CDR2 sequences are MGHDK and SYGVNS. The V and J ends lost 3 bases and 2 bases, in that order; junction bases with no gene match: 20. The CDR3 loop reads CASSEAGFRLLGQGNYGYTF. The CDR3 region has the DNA TGTGCCAGCAGTGAGGCTGGGTTTAGGCTATTAGGACAGGGAAACTATGGCTACACCTTC.

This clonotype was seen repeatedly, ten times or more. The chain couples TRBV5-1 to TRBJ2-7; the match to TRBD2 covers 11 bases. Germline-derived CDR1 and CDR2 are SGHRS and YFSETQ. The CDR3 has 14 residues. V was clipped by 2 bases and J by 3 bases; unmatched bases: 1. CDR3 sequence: CASSFGTSGYEQYF. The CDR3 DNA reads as TGCGCCAGCAGCTTTGGGACTAGCGGCTACGAGCAGTACTTC.